A selection of T cell receptor beta chains follows, all from one sample in a study of HIV-infected patients and healthy controls. TCRdb reanalysed the 5' RACE reads using MiXCR and keeps one entry per CDR3 protein. The repertoire holds about 4,000 distinct CDR3 sequences, around 30% seen once, with approximately 20% in the top ten. The sequencing used blood, collected during antiretroviral therapy. The source of these receptors is an adult with HIV infection. Both conserved end residues are trimmed from each CDR3. D genes are given only for firm matches.

TRBV19	TRBD1	TRBJ1-5	ASSVRDSPNQPQH
TRBV7-2	-	TRBJ2-4	ASSGAARDIQY
TRBV24-1	-	TRBJ2-3	ATSPEGFSDTQY
TRBV12-3/TRBV12-4	-	TRBJ2-1	ASSFASRGHNEQF
TRBV27	TRBD2	TRBJ2-1	ASSLGGSYNEQF
TRBV9	-	TRBJ2-3	ASSPGGGPDTQY
TRBV20-1	TRBD1	TRBJ1-2	SAREDRKDT
TRBV30	TRBD1	TRBJ1-1	AWMTGPTEAF
TRBV27	-	TRBJ2-7	ASSLSQEGYEQY
TRBV20-1	-	TRBJ2-3	SARHGDTQY
TRBV4-3	-	TRBJ1-5	ASSQDSGRSQPKH
TRBV6-5	TRBD1	TRBJ1-4	ASRRGTGLTTNEKLF
TRBV3-1	-	TRBJ1-1	ASSPVGRVGTEAF
TRBV5-5	-	TRBJ2-5	ASSPEFQETQY
TRBV7-6	-	TRBJ1-1	ASSLGGVTEAF
TRBV5-5	-	TRBJ2-1	ASSFQPYNEQF
TRBV7-9	-	TRBJ2-7	ASSPDSTYEQY
TRBV19	-	TRBJ2-3	ASSITRGRESTDTQY
TRBV3-1	-	TRBJ2-2	ASSSTHTGELF
TRBV10-3	TRBD1	TRBJ1-2	AISESAGGDGYT
TRBV6-5	-	TRBJ2-3	ASRPTSTDTQY
TRBV6-2/TRBV6-3	-	TRBJ1-1	ASSKGRLNTEAF
TRBV4-1	-	TRBJ2-5	ASSPGRYQETQY
TRBV10-2	-	TRBJ2-7	ASSAAASYEQY
TRBV7-8	-	TRBJ2-3	ASSLGGTDTQY
TRBV12-3/TRBV12-4	TRBD1	TRBJ1-2	ASSSGTGDGDNYGYT
TRBV7-2	-	TRBJ1-5	ASSLIPVNSNQPQH
TRBV20-1	TRBD1	TRBJ1-5	SAALGRGNQPQH
TRBV5-6	TRBD1	TRBJ1-1	ASSLFWTGGNTEAF
TRBV12-3/TRBV12-4	-	TRBJ1-5	ASSSPRGPQH
TRBV9	-	TRBJ1-6	ASSEGVPGQLNSPLH
TRBV7-2	-	TRBJ2-1	ASSSNRADYNEQF
TRBV7-6	-	TRBJ1-5	ASSAWGGVSDQPQH
TRBV6-6	TRBD1	TRBJ1-1	ASGDRRTGVRAF
TRBV6-1	-	TRBJ1-5	ASREQWSQPQH
TRBV12-3/TRBV12-4	TRBD2	TRBJ2-4	ASSLRAGGLGNIQY
TRBV18	-	TRBJ1-1	ASSIREVSRDTEAF
TRBV20-1	-	TRBJ2-7	SAPDRTYEQY
TRBV3-1	-	TRBJ1-2	ASSQDNGYGYT
TRBV7-3	TRBD2	TRBJ2-1	ASRRLAGGDNEQF
TRBV2	-	TRBJ1-6	ASSPLRVGAITGNSHLH